This T cell receptor (beta chain) was sequenced during a study of long-term antiretroviral therapy in people with HIV. Study-wide findings and caveats: ART was followed by higher diversity that remained below transplant donor controls. Dominating the repertoire at all time points were the clones that expanded before ART.

Without exception, participants with HIV were treated in the United States. Of note for this clone: Its cognate antigen is unknown.

Samples were assayed with immunoSEQ v3.0 at survey level. Sequencing aimed at roughly 35,000-55,000 T-cell genomes per sample. Using immunoSEQ multiplex PCR, the repertoire was profiled, and TCRdb retains in-frame clones only, with some absent. The data hold roughly 38,000 clones, with roughly four fifths observed a single time. The germline V gene encodes CDR1 MNHEY and CDR2 SMNVEV (reference sequence). Trimming removed 2 bases from V and 6 bases from J, with 7 bases in between. CDR3 size: 13 residues. The receptor was isolated from a young man with HIV. V gene TRBV27 combines with J gene TRBJ2-2; D remains ambiguous. The material was unsorted PBMCs, obtained 0.3 years after starting antiretroviral therapy. CDR3 loop: CASSLIGAGELFF. The DNA of the CDR3 is TGTGCCAGCAGTTTAATTGGCGCCGGGGAGCTGTTTTTT.